This T cell receptor (beta chain) was profiled in a study of T cell responses to AZD1222 COVID-19 vaccine. TCRdb keeps only in-frame clones here, not all; method: immunoSEQ multiplex PCR. The table records about 150,000 clones, 70% to 90% of them present only once. Trimming stripped 2 bases from V and 6 bases from J, with 4 bases between. Germline loops: CDR1 SGHTA, CDR2 FQGNSA. The CDR3 sequence is 11 residues long. Sequenced here: peripheral blood, sampled after recovery from COVID-19. The clonotype originates from an adult who had recovered from COVID-19. V and J are TRBV7-2 and TRBJ1-1; D gene uncertain. CDR3 sequence: CASSLRAEAFF. In DNA form, the CDR3 reads TGTGCCAGCAGCTTACGGGCTGAAGCTTTCTTT. Complete variable domain (other parts from reference TRBV7-2 and TRBJ1-1): GAGVSQSPSNKVTEKGKDVELRCDPISGHTALYWYRQSLGQGLEFLIYFQGNSAPDKSGLPSDRFSAERTGGSVSTLTIQRTQQEDSAVYLCASSLRAEAFFGQGTRLTVV.